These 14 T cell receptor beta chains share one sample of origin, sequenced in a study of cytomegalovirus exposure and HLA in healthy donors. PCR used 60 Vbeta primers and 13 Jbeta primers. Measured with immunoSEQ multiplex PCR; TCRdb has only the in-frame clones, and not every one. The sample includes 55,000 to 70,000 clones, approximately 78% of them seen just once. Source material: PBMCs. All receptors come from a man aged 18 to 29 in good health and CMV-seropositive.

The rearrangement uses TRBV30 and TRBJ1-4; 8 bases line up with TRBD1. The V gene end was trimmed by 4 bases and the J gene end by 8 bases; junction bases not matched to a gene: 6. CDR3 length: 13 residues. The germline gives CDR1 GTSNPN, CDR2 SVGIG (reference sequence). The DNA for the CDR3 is TGTGCCTGGACTAGGGACAGGAGAGAAAAACTGTTTTTT. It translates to CAWTRDRREKLFF.

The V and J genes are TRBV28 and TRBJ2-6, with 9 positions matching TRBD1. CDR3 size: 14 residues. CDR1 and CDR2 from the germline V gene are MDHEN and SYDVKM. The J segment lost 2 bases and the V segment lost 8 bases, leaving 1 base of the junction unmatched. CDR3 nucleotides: TGTGCCAGCGGGACAGGGACTGGGGCCAACGTCCTGACTTTC. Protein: CASGTGTGANVLTF.

The CDR3 coding sequence is TGTGCCAGCAGTACTACAGGGGGACCCAATCAGCCCCAGCATTTT. It codes for CASSTTGGPNQPQHF. V gene TRBV28 combines with J gene TRBJ1-5; 8 nucleotides line up with TRBD1. V gave up 5 bases and J gave up 3 bases; unmatched junction bases: 6. Per the germline V gene, CDR1 is MDHEN and CDR2 is SYDVKM. The CDR3 runs 15 residues. The variable domain in full, completed from reference TRBV28 and TRBJ1-5, reads DVKVTQSSRYLVKRTGEKVFLECVQDMDHENMFWYRQDPGLGLRLIYFSYDVKMKEKGDIPEGYSVSREKKERFSLILESASTNQTSMYLCASSTTGGPNQPQHFGDGTRLSIL.

CDR3 in amino acids: CASSFGTGNSPLHF. The CDR3 nucleotides read TGTGCCAGCAGTTTTGGGACAGGGAATTCACCCCTCCACTTT. The chain employs TRBV7-8 and TRBJ1-6, with 9 bases that match TRBD1. Germline V gives CDR1 SGHVS, CDR2 FQNEAQ. With V trimmed by 6 bases and J by 7 bases, 4 bases remained unmatched. The CDR3 covers 14 residues. Filled out from reference TRBV7-8 and TRBJ1-6, the complete variable domain reads GAGVSQSPRYKVAKRGQDVALRCDPISGHVSLFWYQQALGQGPEFLTYFQNEAQLDKSGLPSDRFFAERPEGSVSTLKIQRTQQEDSAVYLCASSFGTGNSPLHFGNGTRLTVT.

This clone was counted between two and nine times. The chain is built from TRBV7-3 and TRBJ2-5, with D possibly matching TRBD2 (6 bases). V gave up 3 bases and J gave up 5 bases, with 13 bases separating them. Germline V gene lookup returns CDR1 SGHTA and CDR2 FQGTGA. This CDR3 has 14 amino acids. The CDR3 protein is CASSFFGGAETQYF. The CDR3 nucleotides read TGTGCCAGCAGCTTTTTCGGGGGTGCGGAGACCCAGTACTTC.

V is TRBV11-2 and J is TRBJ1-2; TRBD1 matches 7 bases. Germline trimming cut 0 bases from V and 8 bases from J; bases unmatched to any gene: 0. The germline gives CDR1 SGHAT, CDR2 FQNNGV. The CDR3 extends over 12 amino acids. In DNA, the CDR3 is TGTGCCAGCAGCTTAGAAGGGGGCGGCTACACCTTC. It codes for CASSLEGGGYTF.

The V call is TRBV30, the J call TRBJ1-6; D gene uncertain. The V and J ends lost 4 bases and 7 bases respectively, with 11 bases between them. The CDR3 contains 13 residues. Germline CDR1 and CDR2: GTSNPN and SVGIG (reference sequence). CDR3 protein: CAWTWVGNSPLHF. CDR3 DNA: TGTGCCTGGACGTGGGTCGGGAATTCACCCCTCCACTTT.

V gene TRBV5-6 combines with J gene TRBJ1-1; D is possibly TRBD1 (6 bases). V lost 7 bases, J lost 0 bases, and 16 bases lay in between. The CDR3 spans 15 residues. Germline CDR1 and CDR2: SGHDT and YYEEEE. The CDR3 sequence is CASSPPGTMNTEAFF. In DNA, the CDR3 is TGTGCCAGCTCCCCACCGGGGACAATGAACACTGAAGCTTTCTTT.

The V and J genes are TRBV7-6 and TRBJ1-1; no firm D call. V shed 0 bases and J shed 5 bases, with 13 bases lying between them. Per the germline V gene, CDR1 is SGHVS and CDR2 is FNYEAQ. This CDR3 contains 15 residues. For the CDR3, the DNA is TGTGCCAGCAGCTTAGCGGAGGGATTAACGACTGAAGCTTTCTTT. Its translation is CASSLAEGLTTEAFF.

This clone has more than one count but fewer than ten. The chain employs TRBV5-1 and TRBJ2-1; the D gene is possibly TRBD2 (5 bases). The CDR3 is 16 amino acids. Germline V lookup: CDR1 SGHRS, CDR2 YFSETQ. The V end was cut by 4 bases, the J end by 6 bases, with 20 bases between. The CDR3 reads CASSPGDYPPTNEQFF. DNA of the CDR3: TGCGCCAGCAGCCCTGGTGACTACCCCCCCACCAATGAGCAGTTCTTC.

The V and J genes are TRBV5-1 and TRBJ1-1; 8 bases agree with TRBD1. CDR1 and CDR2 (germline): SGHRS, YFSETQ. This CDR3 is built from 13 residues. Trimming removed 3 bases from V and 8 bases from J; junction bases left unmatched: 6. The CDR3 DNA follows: TGCGCCAGCAGCTCGACGACAGGGGTAGAAGCTTTCTTT. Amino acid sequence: CASSSTTGVEAFF.

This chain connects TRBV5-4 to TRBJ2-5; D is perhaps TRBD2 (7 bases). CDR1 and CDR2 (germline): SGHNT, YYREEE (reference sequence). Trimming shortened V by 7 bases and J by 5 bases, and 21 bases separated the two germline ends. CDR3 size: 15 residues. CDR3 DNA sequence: TGTGCCAGCTCCCGAGGGGGGCTAGCGGAGGAGACCCAGTACTTC. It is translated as CASSRGGLAEETQYF.

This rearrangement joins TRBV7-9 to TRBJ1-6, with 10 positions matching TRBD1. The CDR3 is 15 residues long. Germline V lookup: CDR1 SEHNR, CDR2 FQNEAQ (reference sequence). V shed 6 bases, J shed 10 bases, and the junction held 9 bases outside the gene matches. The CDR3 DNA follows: TGTGCCAGCAGGCCCGGGACAGGGGAGCGCTCACCCCTCCACTTT. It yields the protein CASRPGTGERSPLHF.

The CDR3 is CSVELAELYNEQFF. The CDR3 coding sequence is TGCAGCGTTGAACTAGCGGAACTTTACAATGAGCAGTTCTTC. The chain carries TRBV29-1 and TRBJ2-1; 7 bases are a match to TRBD2. Germline-derived CDR1 and CDR2 are SQVTM and ANQGSEA. This CDR3 region has 14 residues. V was pared by 2 bases and J by 4 bases, with 5 bases of the junction left unmatched.